What follows are 21 T cell receptor beta chains derived from one specimen sequenced in a study of identical twins. MiXCR, applied by TCRdb to the 5' RACE reads, yields one record per CDR3 protein. This sample has 350,000 or so distinct CDR3 sequences, with 10% to 15% found just once. This same sample was also taken into another study, of yellow fever vaccine responses in identical twins.

The sample consisted of CD8+ T cells sorted from blood. These TCRs come from a woman aged 18 to 35 in good health.

V and J are TRBV12-3 or TRBV12-4 and TRBJ1-1, with a possible D match to TRBD1 (5 bases). This CDR3 is 16 amino acids long. V was trimmed by 1 base and J by 3 bases, leaving 15 bases between them. The DNA of the CDR3 is TGTGCCAGCAGTTTAGTCGGCAGGGTATGGGACACTGAAGCTTTCTTT. Translating it yields CASSLVGRVWDTEAFF.

This clonotype was seen a few times. V is TRBV24-1 and J is TRBJ2-3; D perhaps matches TRBD1 (5 bases). This CDR3 is built from 17 residues. Trimming took off 3 bases at V and 0 bases at J, with 15 bases between the two ends. Germline V gene sequence: CDR1 KGHDR, CDR2 SFDVKD. CDR3 bases: TGTGCCACCAGTGATGCTTACAGGTTCGATAGCACAGATACGCAGTATTTT. This sequence encodes CATSDAYRFDSTDTQYF.

This clonotype appeared many times. The CDR3 is CASSFQSLNEQFF. CDR3 sequence (DNA): TGTGCCAGCAGCTTCCAGAGTCTAAATGAGCAGTTCTTC. The rearrangement uses TRBV5-5 and TRBJ2-1; unclear D gene. Germline-derived CDR1 and CDR2 are SGHKS and YYEKEE (reference sequence). The V and J ends lost 2 bases and 7 bases respectively, with 10 bases between them. The CDR3 has 13 amino acids.

This clonotype has a count of ten or more. V is TRBV7-9 and J is TRBJ2-3, with D unresolved. The CDR3 has 12 residues. V lost 0 bases and J 6 bases, leaving 4 bases between the germline ends. Germline CDR1 reads SEHNR; CDR2 reads FQNEAQ (reference sequence). The CDR3 coding sequence is TGTGCCAGCAGCTTAGCAGTTGATACGCAGTATTTT. This gives the protein CASSLAVDTQYF.

This clonotype was seen a handful of times. The gene calls are TRBV27 and TRBJ1-4; D unresolved. The CDR3 covers 14 residues. V was clipped by 3 bases and J by 7 bases, with 12 bases between them. Germline V gives CDR1 MNHEY, CDR2 SMNVEV (reference sequence). CDR3 coding DNA: TGTGCCAGCAGTTTTCGGGTGCACGGTGAAAAACTGTTTTTT. It codes for CASSFRVHGEKLFF.

The rearrangement uses TRBV24-1 and TRBJ2-3; D unresolved. V lost 4 bases and J 6 bases, leaving 7 bases between the germline ends. CDR1 is KGHDR, CDR2 SFDVKD, per germline. This CDR3 has 12 residues. The CDR3 loop reads CATSDLNDTQYF. As DNA, the CDR3 is TGTGCCACCAGTGACCTGAATGATACGCAGTATTTT.

This clonotype was counted between two and nine times. This chain joins TRBV12-3 or TRBV12-4 and TRBJ2-7, with TRBD2 matching over 13 bases. The V and J ends lost 6 bases and 4 bases, in that order; junction bases with no gene match: 6. The CDR3 totals 15 residues. This chain's CDR3 is CASSRGLAGLYEQYF. CDR3 DNA sequence: TGTGCCAGCAGCCGGGGACTAGCGGGACTTTACGAGCAGTACTTC.

The chain couples TRBV10-3 to TRBJ2-2; a possible D gene is TRBD1 (5 bases). CDR1 ENHRY and CDR2 SYGVKD come from the germline V gene. This CDR3 contains 15 residues. The CDR3 DNA reads as TGTGGCGTTTCGGATAGGGGTTCGAACACCGGGGAGCTGTTTTTT. It yields the protein CGVSDRGSNTGELFF.

V is TRBV7-6 and J is TRBJ2-5, with a tentative D call TRBD2 (6 bases). The CDR3 runs 16 residues. The germline CDR1 and CDR2 sequences are SGHVS and FNYEAQ. V was cut by 0 bases and J by 2 bases, with 13 bases left in between. DNA for the CDR3: TGTGCCAGCAGCTTAGCGGGACTTCGAGAACAAGAGACCCAGTACTTC. Amino acid sequence: CASSLAGLREQETQYF.

This chain uses TRBV11-2 with TRBJ2-2; 12 positions match TRBD2. V was pared by 6 bases and J by 4 bases, with 6 bases of the junction left unmatched. The V gene's germline CDR1 is SGHAT and CDR2 FQNNGV. The CDR3 is 16 residues long. This CDR3 reads CASRSLAGGPTGELFF. CDR3 nucleotide sequence: TGTGCCAGCAGGTCACTAGCGGGGGGACCCACCGGGGAGCTGTTTTTT.

V and J are TRBV7-6 and TRBJ1-2; D call uncertain. Germline-derived CDR1 and CDR2 are SGHVS and FNYEAQ. The CDR3 has 15 amino acids. The V end was cut by 1 base, the J end by 0 bases, with 9 bases between. CDR3 sequence (DNA): TGTGCCAGCAGCTTAGAGGCAGGAGCTAACTATGGCTACACCTTC. It specifies CASSLEAGANYGYTF.

This clonotype showed up just a few times. The CDR3 DNA follows: TGTGCCAGCAGTTTAGACAGACAATACGAGCAGTACTTC. It specifies CASSLDRQYEQYF. This chain connects TRBV12-3 or TRBV12-4 to TRBJ2-7; D is unresolved. The CDR3 totals 13 residues. V lost 1 base and J 4 bases, leaving 8 bases between the germline ends.

The chain has TRBV3-1 and TRBJ1-3; no clear D. The CDR3 length is 14 residues. The V gene's germline CDR1 is LGHDT and CDR2 YNNKEL (reference sequence). Trimming shortened V by 10 bases and J by 0 bases, and 13 bases separated the two germline ends. The CDR3 spells CAIGPSSSGNTIYF. In DNA, the CDR3 is TGTGCCATCGGGCCGTCCTCCTCTGGAAACACCATATATTTT.

V gene TRBV11-1 combines with J gene TRBJ2-3, with D perhaps TRBD2 (7 bases). This CDR3 comprises 18 residues. Germline CDR1 reads SGHAT; CDR2 reads FQDESV (reference sequence). Trimming stripped 1 base from V and 1 base from J, with 18 bases between. CDR3 protein: CASSLVGGGPQGTDTQYF. Written as DNA, the CDR3 is TGTGCCAGCAGCTTAGTAGGCGGGGGCCCTCAGGGCACAGATACGCAGTATTTT.

There are a few counts of this clonotype. This chain uses TRBV5-1 with TRBJ2-7; D may be TRBD1 (6 bases). CDR1 SGHRS and CDR2 YFSETQ come from the germline V gene. This CDR3 has 13 residues. V was pared by 4 bases and J by 2 bases, with 10 bases between. DNA for the CDR3: TGCGCCAGCAGCCCGGACAGCACCTACGAGCAGTACGTC. It encodes CASSPDSTYEQYV.

The V and J genes are TRBV5-1 and TRBJ2-4; D perhaps matches TRBD1 (6 bases). CDR1 SGHRS and CDR2 YFSETQ come from the germline V gene. CDR3 length: 16 residues. The ends were cut back, 4 bases at V and 0 bases at J, with 14 bases in the middle. The CDR3 sequence is CASSRGQTLAKNIQYF. CDR3 DNA: TGCGCCAGCAGCAGGGGACAAACGTTAGCCAAAAACATTCAGTACTTC. The full variable domain, its missing parts supplied by reference TRBV5-1 and TRBJ2-4, is KAGVTQTPRYLIKTRGQQVTLSCSPISGHRSVSWYQQTPGQGLQFLFEYFSETQRNKGNFPGRFSGRQFSNSRSEMNVSTLELGDSALYLCASSRGQTLAKNIQYFGAGTRLSVL.

V and J are TRBV3-1 and TRBJ1-1, with D unresolved. CDR1 is LGHDT, CDR2 YNNKEL, per germline (reference sequence). V was pared by 3 bases and J by 1 base, with 9 bases between. This CDR3 spans 14 amino acids. This CDR3 is CASSQWAENTEAFF. Here the CDR3 DNA reads TGTGCCAGCAGCCAGTGGGCCGAGAACACTGAAGCTTTCTTT.

V usage is TRBV6-5 and J usage is TRBJ1-2; D call uncertain. The CDR3 runs 15 residues. Trimming stripped 3 bases from V and 1 base from J, with 12 bases between. Germline V CDR1 and CDR2: MNHEY, SVGAGI. The CDR3 DNA reads as TGTGCCAGCAGTTATACGTCAACTTTTAACTATGGCTACACCTTC. Encoded protein: CASSYTSTFNYGYTF.

The rearrangement uses TRBV11-1 and TRBJ2-3; 8 bases align to TRBD1. J gave up 4 bases and V 3 bases, and 6 bases lay outside the gene matches. This CDR3 comprises 15 residues. Germline V gene data show CDR1 as SGHAT and CDR2 as FQDESV (reference sequence). DNA of the CDR3: TGTGCCAGCAGCTTCGGCAGGGGGCTTGCAGATACGCAGTATTTT. Protein: CASSFGRGLADTQYF.

This clonotype was recorded at least ten times. The chain carries TRBV15 and TRBJ2-1; D remains ambiguous. Trimming left V 0 bases short and J 3 bases short, with 15 bases between. CDR1 is LNHNV and CDR2 is YYDKDF in the germline V gene (reference sequence). CDR3 size: 17 residues. CDR3 sequence (DNA): TGTGCCACCAGCAGAGAGAGTCCTTCCTCGGTCTACAATGAGCAGTTCTTC. This translates into CATSRESPSSVYNEQFF.

This clonotype was observed a handful of times. The chain combines TRBV5-5 with TRBJ2-7; D perhaps matches TRBD1 (6 bases). CDR3 length equals 13 residues. CDR1 and CDR2 (germline): SGHKS, YYEKEE (reference sequence). Trimming took 4 bases from V and 5 from J, leaving 13 bases between them. CDR3 residues: CASSPLQGHEQYF. CDR3 bases: TGTGCCAGCAGCCCCCTTCAGGGGCACGAGCAGTACTTC.